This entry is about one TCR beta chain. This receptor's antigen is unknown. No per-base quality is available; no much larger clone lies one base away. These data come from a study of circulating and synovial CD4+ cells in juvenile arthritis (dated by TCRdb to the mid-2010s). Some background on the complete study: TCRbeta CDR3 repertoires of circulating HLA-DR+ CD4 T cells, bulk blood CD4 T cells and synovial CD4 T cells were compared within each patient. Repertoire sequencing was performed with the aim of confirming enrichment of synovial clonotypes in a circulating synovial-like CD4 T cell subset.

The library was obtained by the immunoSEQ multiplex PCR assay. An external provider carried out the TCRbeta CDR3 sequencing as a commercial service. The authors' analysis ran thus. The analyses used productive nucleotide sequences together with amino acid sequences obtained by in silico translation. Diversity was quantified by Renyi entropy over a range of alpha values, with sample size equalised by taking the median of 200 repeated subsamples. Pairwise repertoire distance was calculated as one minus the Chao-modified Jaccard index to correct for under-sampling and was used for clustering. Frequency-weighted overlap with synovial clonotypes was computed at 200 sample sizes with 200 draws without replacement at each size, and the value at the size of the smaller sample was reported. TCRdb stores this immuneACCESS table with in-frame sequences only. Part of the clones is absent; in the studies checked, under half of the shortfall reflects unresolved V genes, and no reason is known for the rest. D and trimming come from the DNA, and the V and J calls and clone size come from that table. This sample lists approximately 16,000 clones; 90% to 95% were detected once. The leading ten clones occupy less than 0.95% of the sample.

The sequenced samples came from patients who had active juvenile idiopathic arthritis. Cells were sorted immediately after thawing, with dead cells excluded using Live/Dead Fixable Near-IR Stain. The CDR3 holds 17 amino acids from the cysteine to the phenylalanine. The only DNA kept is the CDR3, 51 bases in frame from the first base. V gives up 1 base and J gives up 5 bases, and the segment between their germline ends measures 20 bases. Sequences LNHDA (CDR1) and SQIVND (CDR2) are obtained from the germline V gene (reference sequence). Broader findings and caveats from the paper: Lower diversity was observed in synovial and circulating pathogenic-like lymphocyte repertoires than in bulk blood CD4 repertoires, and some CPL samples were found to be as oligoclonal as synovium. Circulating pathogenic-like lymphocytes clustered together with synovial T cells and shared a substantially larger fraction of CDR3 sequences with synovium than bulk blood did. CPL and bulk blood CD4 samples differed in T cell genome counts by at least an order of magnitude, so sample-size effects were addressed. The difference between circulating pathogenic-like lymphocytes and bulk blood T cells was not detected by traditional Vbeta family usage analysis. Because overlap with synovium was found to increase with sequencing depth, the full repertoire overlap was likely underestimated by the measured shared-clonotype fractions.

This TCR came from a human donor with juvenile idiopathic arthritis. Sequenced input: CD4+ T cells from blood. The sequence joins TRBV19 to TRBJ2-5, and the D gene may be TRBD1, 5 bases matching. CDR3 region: CASSIVYLGPRAETQYF. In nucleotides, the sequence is TGTGCCAGTAGTATAGTATACTTGGGGCCCAGGGCGGAGACCCAGTACTTC.